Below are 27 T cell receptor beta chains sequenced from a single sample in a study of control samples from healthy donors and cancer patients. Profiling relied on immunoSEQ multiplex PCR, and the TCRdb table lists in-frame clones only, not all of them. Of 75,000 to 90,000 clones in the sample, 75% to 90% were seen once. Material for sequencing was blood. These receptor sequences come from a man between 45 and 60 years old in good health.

The CDR3 reads CASSGVGDTMSGELFF. CDR3 sequence (DNA): TGTGCCAGCAGCGGTGTCGGTGACACCATGTCCGGGGAGCTGTTTTTT. The chain employs TRBV7-9 and TRBJ2-2, with D unclear. With 5 bases removed from V and 6 bases from J, the gap between germline ends came to 19 bases. Germline-derived CDR1 and CDR2 are SEHNR and FQNEAQ (reference sequence). This CDR3 has 16 residues.

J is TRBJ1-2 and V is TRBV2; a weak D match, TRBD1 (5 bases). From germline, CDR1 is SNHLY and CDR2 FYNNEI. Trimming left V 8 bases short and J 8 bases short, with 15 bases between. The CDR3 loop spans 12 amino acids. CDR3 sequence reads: CASSLGREGYTF. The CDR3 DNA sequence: TGTGCCAGCTCCTTAGGCAGGGAGGGCTACACCTTC.

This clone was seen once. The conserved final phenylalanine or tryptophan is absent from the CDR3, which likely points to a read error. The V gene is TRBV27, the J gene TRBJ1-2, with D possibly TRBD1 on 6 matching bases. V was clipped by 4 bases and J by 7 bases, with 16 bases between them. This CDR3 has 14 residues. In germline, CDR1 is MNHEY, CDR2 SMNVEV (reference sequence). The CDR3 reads CASSSTQGRGGYTL. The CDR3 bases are TGTGCCAGCAGTTCAACACAGGGAAGGGGTGGCTACACCCTC.

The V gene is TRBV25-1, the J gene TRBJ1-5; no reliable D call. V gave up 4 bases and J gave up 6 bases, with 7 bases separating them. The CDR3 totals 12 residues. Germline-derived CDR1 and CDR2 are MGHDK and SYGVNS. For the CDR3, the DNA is TGTGCCAGCAGTGGGCCGGGTCAGCCCCAGCATTTT. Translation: CASSGPGQPQHF.

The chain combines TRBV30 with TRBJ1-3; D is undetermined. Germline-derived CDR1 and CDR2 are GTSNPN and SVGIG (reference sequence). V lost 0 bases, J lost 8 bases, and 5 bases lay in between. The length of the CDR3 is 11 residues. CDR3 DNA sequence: TGTGCCTGGAGTGTACGGGACACCATATATTTT. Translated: CAWSVRDTIYF.

Here the CDR3 reads CASSSYLAGGYNEQFF. CDR3 bases: TGTGCCAGCTCATCTTATCTAGCGGGGGGTTACAATGAGCAGTTCTTC. The chain combines TRBV18 with TRBJ2-1; 11 positions agree with TRBD2. Trimming took 5 bases from V and 4 from J; bases not matched to a gene: 7. Germline-derived CDR1 and CDR2 are KGHSH and LQKENI. The length of the CDR3 is 16 residues.

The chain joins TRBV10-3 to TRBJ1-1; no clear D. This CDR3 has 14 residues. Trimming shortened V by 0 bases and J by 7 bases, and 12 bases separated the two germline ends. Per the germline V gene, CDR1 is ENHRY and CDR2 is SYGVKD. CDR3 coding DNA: TGTGCCATCAGTGAGTCGAGTGTGGGCGGTGAAGCTTTCTTT. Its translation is CAISESSVGGEAFF.

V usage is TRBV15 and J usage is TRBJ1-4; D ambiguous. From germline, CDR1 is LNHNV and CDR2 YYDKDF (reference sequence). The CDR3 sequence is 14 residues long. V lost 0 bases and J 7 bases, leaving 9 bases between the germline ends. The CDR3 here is CATSRDQGGEKLFF. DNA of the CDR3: TGTGCCACCAGCAGAGATCAAGGTGGTGAAAAACTGTTTTTT.

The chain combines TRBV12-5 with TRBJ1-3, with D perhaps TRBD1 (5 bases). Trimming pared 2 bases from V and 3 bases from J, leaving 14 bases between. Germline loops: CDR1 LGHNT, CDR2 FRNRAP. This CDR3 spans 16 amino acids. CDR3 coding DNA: TGTGCTAGTGGTTTGCTCCGGGGCGACGGTGGAAACACCATATATTTT. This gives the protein CASGLLRGDGGNTIYF.

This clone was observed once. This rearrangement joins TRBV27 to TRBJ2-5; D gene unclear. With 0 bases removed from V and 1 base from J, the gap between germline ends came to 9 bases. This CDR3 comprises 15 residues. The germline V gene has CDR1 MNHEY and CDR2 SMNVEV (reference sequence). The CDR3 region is CASSLSETFQETQYF. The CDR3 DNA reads TGTGCCAGCAGTTTATCGGAGACATTCCAAGAGACCCAGTACTTC.

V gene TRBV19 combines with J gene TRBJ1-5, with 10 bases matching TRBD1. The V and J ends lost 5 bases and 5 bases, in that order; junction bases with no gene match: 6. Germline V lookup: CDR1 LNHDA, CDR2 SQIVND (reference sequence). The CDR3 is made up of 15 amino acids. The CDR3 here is CASSPRQGADQPQHF. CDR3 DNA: TGTGCCAGTAGTCCCAGACAGGGGGCAGATCAGCCCCAGCATTTT.

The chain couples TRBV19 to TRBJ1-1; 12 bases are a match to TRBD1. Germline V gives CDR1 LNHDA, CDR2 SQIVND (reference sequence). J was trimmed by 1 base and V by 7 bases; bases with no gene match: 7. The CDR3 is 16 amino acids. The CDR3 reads CASNTGTGGGNTEAFF. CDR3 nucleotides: TGTGCCAGTAATACCGGGACAGGGGGCGGGAACACTGAAGCTTTCTTT.

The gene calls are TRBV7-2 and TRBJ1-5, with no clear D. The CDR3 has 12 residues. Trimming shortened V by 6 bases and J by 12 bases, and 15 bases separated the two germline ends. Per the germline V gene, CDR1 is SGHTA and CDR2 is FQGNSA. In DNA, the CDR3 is TGTGCCAGCAGTAAAGTTAGCGGGCTCCAGCATTTT. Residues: CASSKVSGLQHF.

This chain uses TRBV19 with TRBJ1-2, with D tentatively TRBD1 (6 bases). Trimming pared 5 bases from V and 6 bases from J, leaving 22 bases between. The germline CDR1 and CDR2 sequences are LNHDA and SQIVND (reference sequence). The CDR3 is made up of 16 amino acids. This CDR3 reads CASSPAAHRDLDGYTF. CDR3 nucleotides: TGTGCCAGTAGTCCCGCCGCTCACAGGGACTTGGATGGCTACACCTTC.

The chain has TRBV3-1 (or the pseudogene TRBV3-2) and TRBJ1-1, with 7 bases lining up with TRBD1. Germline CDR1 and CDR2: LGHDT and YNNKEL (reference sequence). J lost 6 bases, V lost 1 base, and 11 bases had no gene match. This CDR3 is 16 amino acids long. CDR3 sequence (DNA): TGTGCCAGCAGCCAAGCTATACAGGGGAGTGACTCTGAAGCTTTCTTT. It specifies CASSQAIQGSDSEAFF.

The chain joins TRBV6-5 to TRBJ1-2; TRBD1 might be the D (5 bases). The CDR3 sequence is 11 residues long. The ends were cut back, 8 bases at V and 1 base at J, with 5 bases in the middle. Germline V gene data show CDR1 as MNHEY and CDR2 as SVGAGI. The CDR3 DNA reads TGTGCCAGCCAGGGTAACTATGGCTACACCTTC. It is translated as CASQGNYGYTF.

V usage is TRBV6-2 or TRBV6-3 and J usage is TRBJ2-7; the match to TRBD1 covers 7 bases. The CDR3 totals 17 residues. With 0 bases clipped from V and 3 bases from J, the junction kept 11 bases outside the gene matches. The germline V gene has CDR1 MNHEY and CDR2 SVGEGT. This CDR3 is CASSYSRTGPRGYEQYF. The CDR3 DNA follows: TGTGCCAGCAGTTACTCCCGGACAGGCCCTAGAGGCTACGAGCAGTACTTC.

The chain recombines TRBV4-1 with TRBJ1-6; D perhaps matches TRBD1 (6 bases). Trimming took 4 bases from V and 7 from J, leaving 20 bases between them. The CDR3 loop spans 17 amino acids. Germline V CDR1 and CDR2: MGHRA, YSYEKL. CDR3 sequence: CASSPRGGGADNSPLHF. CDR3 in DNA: TGCGCCAGCAGCCCCCGTGGGGGGGGCGCGGACAATTCACCCCTCCACTTT.

The CDR3 coding sequence is TGTGCCAGCAGCTTATCGGGTAATTCACCCCTCCACTTT. This codes for CASSLSGNSPLHF. V and J are TRBV7-2 and TRBJ1-6; D gene unclear. Between the trimmed V and J ends, which lost 2 bases and 6 bases, there was a span of 5 bases. The germline V gene has CDR1 SGHTA and CDR2 FQGNSA. This CDR3 region has 13 residues.

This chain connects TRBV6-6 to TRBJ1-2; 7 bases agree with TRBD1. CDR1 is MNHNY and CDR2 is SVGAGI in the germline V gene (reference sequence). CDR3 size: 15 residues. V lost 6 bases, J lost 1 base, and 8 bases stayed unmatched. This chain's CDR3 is CASRPRGQDNYGYTF. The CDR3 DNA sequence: TGTGCCAGCAGACCCCGCGGACAGGATAACTATGGCTACACCTTC.

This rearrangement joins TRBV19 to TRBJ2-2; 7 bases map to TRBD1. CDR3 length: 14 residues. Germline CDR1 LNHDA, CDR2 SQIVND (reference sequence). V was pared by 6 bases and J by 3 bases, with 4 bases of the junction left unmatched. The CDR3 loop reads CASRITGDTGELFF. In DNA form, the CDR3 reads TGTGCCAGTAGAATCACAGGGGACACCGGGGAGCTGTTTTTT.

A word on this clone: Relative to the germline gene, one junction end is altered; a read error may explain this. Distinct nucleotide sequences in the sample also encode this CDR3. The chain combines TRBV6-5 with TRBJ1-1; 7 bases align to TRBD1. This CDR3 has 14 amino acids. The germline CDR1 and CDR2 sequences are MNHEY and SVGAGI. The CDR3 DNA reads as TGTGCCAGCAGTAGACAGGGTGGGGTCACTGAAGCCTTCTTT. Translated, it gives CASSRQGGVTEAFF.

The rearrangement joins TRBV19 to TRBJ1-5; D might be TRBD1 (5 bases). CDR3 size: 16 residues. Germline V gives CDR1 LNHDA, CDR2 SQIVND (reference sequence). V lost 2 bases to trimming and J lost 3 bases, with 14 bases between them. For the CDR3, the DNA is TGTGCCAGTAGTATATTTGGCAGGGTGTACAATCAGCCCCAGCATTTT. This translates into CASSIFGRVYNQPQHF.

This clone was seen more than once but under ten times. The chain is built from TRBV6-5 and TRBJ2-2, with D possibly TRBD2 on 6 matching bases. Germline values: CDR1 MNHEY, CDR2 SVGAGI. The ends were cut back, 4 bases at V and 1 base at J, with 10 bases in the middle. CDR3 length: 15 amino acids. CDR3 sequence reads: CASSLEGRNTGELFF. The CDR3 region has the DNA TGTGCCAGCAGTTTGGAGGGTCGGAACACCGGGGAGCTGTTTTTT.

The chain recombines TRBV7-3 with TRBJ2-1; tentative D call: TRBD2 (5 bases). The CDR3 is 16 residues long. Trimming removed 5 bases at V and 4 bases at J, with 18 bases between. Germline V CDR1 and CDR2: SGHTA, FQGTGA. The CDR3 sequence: CASSPGWGEGYNEQFF. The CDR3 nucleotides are TGTGCCAGCAGCCCGGGCTGGGGTGAGGGTTACAATGAGCAGTTCTTC.

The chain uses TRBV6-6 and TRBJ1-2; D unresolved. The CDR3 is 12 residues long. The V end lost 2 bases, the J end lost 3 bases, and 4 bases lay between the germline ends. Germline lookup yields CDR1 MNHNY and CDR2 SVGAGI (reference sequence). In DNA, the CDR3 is TGTGCCAGCAGTTACACTGACTATGGCTACACCTTC. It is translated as CASSYTDYGYTF.

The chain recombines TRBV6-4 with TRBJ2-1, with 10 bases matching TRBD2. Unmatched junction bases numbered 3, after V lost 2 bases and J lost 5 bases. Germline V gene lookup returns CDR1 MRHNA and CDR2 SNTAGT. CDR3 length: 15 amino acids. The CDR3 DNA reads TGTGCCAGCAGTGACCTAGCGGGGGTCAACAATGAGCAGTTCTTC. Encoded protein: CASSDLAGVNNEQFF.